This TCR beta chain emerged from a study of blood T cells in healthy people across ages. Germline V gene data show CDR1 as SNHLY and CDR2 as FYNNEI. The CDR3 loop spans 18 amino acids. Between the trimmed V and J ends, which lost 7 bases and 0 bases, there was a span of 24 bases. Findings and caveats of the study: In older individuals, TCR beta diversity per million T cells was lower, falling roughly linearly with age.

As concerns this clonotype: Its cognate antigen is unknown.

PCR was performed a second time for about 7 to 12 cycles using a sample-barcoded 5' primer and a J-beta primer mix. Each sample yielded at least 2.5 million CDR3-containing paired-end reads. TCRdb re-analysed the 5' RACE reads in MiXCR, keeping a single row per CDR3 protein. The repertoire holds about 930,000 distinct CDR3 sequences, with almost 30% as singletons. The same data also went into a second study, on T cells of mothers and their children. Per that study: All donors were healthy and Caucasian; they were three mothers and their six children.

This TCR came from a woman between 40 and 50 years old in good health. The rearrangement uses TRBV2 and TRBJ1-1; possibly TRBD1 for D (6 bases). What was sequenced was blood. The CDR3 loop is CASTQRGGRLVMNTEAFF. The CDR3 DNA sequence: TGTGCCAGCACTCAAAGGGGGGGGCGCCTCGTAATGAACACTGAAGCTTTCTTT.